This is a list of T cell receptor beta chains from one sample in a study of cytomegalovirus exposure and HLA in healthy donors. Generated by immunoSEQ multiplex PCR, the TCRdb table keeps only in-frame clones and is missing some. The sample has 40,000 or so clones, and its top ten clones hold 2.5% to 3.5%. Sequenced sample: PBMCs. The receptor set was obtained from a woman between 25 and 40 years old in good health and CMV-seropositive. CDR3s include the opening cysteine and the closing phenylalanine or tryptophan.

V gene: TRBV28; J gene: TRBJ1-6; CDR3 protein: CASSSLTGGFSPLHF
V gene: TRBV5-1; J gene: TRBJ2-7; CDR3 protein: CASSRTGGDYEQYF
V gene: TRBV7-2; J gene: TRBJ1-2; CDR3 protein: CASSSHRGDGEPYGYTF
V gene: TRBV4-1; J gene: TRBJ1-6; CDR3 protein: CASSQDSGDRGNSPLHF
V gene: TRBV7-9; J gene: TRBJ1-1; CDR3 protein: CASGSQGLAFF
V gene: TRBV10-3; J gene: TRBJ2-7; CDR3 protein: CAIRQTGREQYF
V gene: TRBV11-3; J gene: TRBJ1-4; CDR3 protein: CASSFRDRGAEKLFF
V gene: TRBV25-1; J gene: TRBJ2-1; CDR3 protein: CASSETYNEQFF
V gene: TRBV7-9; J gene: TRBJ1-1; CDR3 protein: CASSRTGDTEAFF
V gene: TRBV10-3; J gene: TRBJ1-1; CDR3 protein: CAISSSGVNTEAFF
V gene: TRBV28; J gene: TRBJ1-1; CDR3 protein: CASSLGQGRRAFF
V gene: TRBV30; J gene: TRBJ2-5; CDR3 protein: CAWRPIQETQYF
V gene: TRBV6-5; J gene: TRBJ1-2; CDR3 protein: CASSATGGQGDGYTF
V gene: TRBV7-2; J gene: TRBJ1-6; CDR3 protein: CASSIGGVGNSPLHF
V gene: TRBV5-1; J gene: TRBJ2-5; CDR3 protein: CASSSEGTSGDVGPGKTQYF
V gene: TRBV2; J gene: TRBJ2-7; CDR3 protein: CASSDPGQSAYEQYF
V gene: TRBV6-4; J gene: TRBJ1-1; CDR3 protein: CASSPQGQRNTEAFF
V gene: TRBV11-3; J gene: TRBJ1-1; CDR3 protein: CASSLLGGGTEAFF
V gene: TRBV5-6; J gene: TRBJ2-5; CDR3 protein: CASSLDQSETQYF
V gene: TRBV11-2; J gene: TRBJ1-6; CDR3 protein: CASSLETGGSPLHF
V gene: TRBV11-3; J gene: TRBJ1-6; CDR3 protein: CASSCLSSPLHF
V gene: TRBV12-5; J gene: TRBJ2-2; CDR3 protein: CASGRRGGIGELFF
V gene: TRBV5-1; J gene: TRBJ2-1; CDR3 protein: CASSSPTGGGDNEQFF
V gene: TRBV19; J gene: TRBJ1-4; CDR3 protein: CASSTGRNVIEKLFF
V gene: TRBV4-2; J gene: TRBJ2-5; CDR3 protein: CASSQGLEAETQYF
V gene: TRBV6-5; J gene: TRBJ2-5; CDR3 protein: CASSQGPGGAETQYF
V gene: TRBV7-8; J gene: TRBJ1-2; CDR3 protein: CASSLAPDRGEGYTF
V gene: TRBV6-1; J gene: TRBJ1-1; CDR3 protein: CAATGTENTEAFF
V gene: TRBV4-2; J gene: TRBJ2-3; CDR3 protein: CASSQDQGSTDTQYF
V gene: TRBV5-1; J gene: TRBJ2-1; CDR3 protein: CASSSDRADNEQFF
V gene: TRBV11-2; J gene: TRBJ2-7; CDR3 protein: CASSPLRGIYEQYF
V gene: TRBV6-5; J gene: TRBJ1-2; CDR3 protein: CASREDRRAGYTF
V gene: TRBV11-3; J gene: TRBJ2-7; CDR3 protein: CASSPGGANLYEQYF
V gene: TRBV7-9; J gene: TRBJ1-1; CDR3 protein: CASSETGGEAFF
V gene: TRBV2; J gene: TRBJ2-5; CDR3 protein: CAAWGEQETQYF
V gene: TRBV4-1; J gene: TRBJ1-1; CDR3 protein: CASSQERRGMNTEDFF
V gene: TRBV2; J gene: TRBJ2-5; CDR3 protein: CASSSLEGRGETQYF
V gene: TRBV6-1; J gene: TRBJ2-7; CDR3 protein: CASTQTGTGSYEQYF
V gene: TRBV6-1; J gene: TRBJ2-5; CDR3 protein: CASSVSGGRETQYF
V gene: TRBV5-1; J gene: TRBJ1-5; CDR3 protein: CASSLAGSYSNQPQHF
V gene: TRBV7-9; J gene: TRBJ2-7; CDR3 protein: CASSNDPGQGNYEQYF
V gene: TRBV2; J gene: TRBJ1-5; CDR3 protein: CASSTPTGERQPQHF
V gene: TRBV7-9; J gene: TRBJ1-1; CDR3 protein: CASSLVEGAEAFF
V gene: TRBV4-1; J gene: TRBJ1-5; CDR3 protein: CASSQVSRGLNQPQHF
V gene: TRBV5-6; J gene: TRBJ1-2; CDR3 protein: CASSSPGQGNYGYTF
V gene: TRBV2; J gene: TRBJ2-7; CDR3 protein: CASLLYGLAGSSYEQYF
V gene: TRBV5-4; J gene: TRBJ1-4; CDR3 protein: CASSLSGGADEKLFF
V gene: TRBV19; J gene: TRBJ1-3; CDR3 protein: CASSIGQGDRGNTIYF
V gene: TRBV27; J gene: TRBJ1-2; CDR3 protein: CASSAWTGANYGYTF
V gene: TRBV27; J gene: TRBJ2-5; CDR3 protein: CASSFWDRGQETQYF
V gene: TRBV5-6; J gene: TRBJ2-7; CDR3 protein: CASSQPGLAVSYEQYF
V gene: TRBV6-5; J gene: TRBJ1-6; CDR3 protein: CASSYSNGRDLHF
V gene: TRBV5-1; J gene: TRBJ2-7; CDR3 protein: CASSPTGFIGYEQYF
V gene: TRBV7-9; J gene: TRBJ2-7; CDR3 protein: CASSQSSGKRGEQYF
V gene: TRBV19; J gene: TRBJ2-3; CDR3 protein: CATRASPSTDTQYF
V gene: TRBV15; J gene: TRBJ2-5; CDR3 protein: CATSRTGTGGAETQYF
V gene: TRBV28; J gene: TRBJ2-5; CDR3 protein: CASSLFGAAQETQYF
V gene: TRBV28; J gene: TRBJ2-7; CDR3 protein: CASSPGTYSYEQYF
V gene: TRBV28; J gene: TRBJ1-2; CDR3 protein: CASSPTYFYGYTF